This section outlines one T cell receptor (beta chain) sequence together with its context. CDR3 length: 13 residues. Germline loops: CDR1 SQVTM, CDR2 ANQGSEA. V lost 8 bases and J lost 4; bases outside the gene matches: 5. Moderate-to-severe activity, CAS at least 3, NOSPECS at least 4 and duration under 3 months characterized donors with ophthalmopathy. Pregnant or lactating patients and those with other autoimmune diseases or uncontrolled infections were excluded. The authors amplified TCR beta CDR3 regions, and they did so from RNA transcripts for repertoire sequencing. First-round RT-PCR employed HTBI primers, with a second-round multiplex PCR after it. TCRdb itself ran the multiplex PCR reads through MiXCR, one entry per CDR3 protein. The sample has more than 550,000 distinct CDR3 sequences, roughly two fifths seen once. This sample was included in a study of Graves' ophthalmopathy and Graves' hyperthyroidism. Study at large: At the time of initial diagnosis and before any treatment, peripheral blood was collected.

Material: peripheral blood. This TCR derives from an adult man with Graves' ophthalmopathy. This chain links TRBV29-1 with TRBJ2-6; 7 bases align to TRBD1. The CDR3 region is CSFRGSGANVLTF. The CDR3 DNA follows: TGCAGCTTCAGGGGGTCCGGGGCCAACGTCCTGACTTTC.